This T cell receptor (beta chain) was recovered during a study of cytomegalovirus exposure and HLA in healthy donors. Primers for the PCR totalled 60 Vbeta and 13 Jbeta. Data came from immunoSEQ multiplex PCR; TCRdb stores just in-frame clones and leaves some out. The sample carries 98,000 or so clones, about 80% recorded once. Study-level points and caveats: It was reportedly the case that the classifier diagnosed cytomegalovirus status with high specificity and sensitivity. Confirmation in vitro established that a few CMV-associated chains were specific for CMV antigens. In an earlier analysis, productive rearrangement rates for most beta V segments clustered near 87% or 30%.

The germline CDR1 and CDR2 sequences are SQVTM and ANQGSEA. This CDR3 comprises 15 residues. V was trimmed by 1 base and J by 0 bases, leaving 10 bases between them. Concerning this clone itself: As yet, its antigen is unknown.

The source material was PBMCs. The receptor comes from a man between 40 and 49 years old in good health and CMV-seronegative. The chain has TRBV29-1 and TRBJ2-1, with D perhaps TRBD2 (5 bases). The CDR3 region has the DNA TGCAGCGTTGAAGTGACGGGAAGCTCCTACAATGAGCAGTTCTTC. It encodes CSVEVTGSSYNEQFF.